Listed here are 21 T cell receptor beta chains from one sample, sequenced in a study of shared T cell receptors in the human thymus. This table comes from immunoSEQ multiplex PCR, and its TCRdb copy is limited to in-frame clones, with some not included. This sample has fewer than 700,000 clones, with 88% found just once. These data were also filed under a second study, of human thymus T cells.

The specimen sequenced was thymocytes. These receptors were taken from a boy under three years old with a congenital heart defect.

The gene calls are TRBV29-1 and TRBJ2-3; D possibly corresponds to TRBD2 (5 bases). Trimming removed 8 bases at V and 2 bases at J, with 11 bases between. Germline V gives CDR1 SQVTM, CDR2 ANQGSEA. This CDR3 has 12 amino acids. The CDR3 sequence is CSYLAPTDTQYF. In DNA form, the CDR3 reads TGCAGCTATCTAGCCCCCACAGATACGCAGTATTTT.

This clone appeared a single time. The chain couples TRBV6-5 to TRBJ2-2; weak D call: TRBD2 (5 bases). Germline V CDR1 and CDR2: MNHEY, SVGAGI. V gave up 2 bases and J gave up 5 bases, with 12 bases separating them. This CDR3 region has 15 residues. The CDR3 DNA sequence: TGTGCCAGCAGTTACCGAGGGCCGGTGACCGGGGAGCTGTTTTTT. It yields the protein CASSYRGPVTGELFF.

V is TRBV5-4 and J is TRBJ2-3; TRBD2 is a possible D gene (5 bases). V shed 2 bases and J shed 8 bases, with 18 bases lying between them. This CDR3 has 15 residues. Germline V lookup: CDR1 SGHNT, CDR2 YYREEE (reference sequence). In DNA form, the CDR3 reads TGTGCCAGCAGCTTTGCGGAGGCCCCCTCAGTTACGCAGTATTTT. Translating gives CASSFAEAPSVTQYF.

The chain couples TRBV7-2 to TRBJ2-7, with 7 bases fitting TRBD2. The germline V gene has CDR1 SGHTA and CDR2 FQGNSA. Trimming removed 6 bases from V and 4 bases from J; junction bases left unmatched: 12. The length of the CDR3 is 15 residues. Written as DNA, the CDR3 is TGTGCCAGCAGTTGGAAGACTAGCAAAAAATACGAGCAGTACTTC. It is translated as CASSWKTSKKYEQYF.

This chain links TRBV7-8 with TRBJ2-7, with 9 bases fitting TRBD2. Germline lookup yields CDR1 SGHVS and CDR2 FQNEAQ. V shed 0 bases, J shed 2 bases, and the junction held 17 bases outside the gene matches. The CDR3 consists of 20 residues. This chain's CDR3 is CASSLASGRDSGSPTYEQYF. The DNA of the CDR3 is TGTGCCAGCAGCTTAGCGTCGGGCAGGGATAGCGGGAGTCCCACCTACGAGCAGTACTTC.

V gene TRBV7-2 combines with J gene TRBJ2-7, with 9 nucleotides matching TRBD2. This CDR3 has 17 amino acids. Per germline, CDR1 SGHTA and CDR2 FQGNSA. Trimming took 4 bases from V and 3 from J; bases not matched to a gene: 13. CDR3 residues: CASSWKGREGLLYEQYF. CDR3 DNA: TGTGCCAGCAGCTGGAAGGGGCGGGAGGGCCTCCTCTACGAGCAGTACTTC.

The genes are TRBV19 and TRBJ2-3; 9 bases fit TRBD2. Looked up from germline, CDR1 is LNHDA and CDR2 is SQIVND (reference sequence). V gave up 5 bases and J gave up 3 bases; unmatched junction bases: 9. CDR3 length: 16 amino acids. Written as DNA, the CDR3 is TGTGCCAGTAGTTCGGCCGCGGGAGGGCGTACAGATACGCAGTATTTT. It encodes CASSSAAGGRTDTQYF.

The chain combines TRBV29-1 with TRBJ2-2, with D unclear. Trimming stripped 6 bases from V and 1 base from J, with 6 bases between. Germline V lookup: CDR1 SQVTM, CDR2 ANQGSEA. CDR3 size: 12 residues. CDR3 region: CSVVRNTGELFF. The CDR3 coding sequence is TGCAGCGTGGTCAGGAACACCGGGGAGCTGTTTTTT.

CDR3 region: CASSDYGLLNTEAFF. In nucleotides, the CDR3 is TGTGCCAGCAGTGACTACGGACTTTTGAACACTGAAGCTTTCTTT. The chain uses TRBV6-4 and TRBJ1-1; no firm D call. CDR3 length: 15 residues. Germline CDR1 is MRHNA and CDR2 is SNTAGT. Trimming left V 1 base short and J 0 bases short, with 9 bases between.

The genes are TRBV4-3 and TRBJ2-1; TRBD1 agrees at 10 bases. CDR3 length equals 16 residues. J lost 7 bases, V lost 3 bases, and 9 bases had no gene match. Germline-derived CDR1 and CDR2 are LGHNA and YSLEER. The CDR3 DNA reads as TGCGCCAGCAGCCACGCAGGACAGGGGGGACGGAATGAGCAGTTCTTC. This encodes CASSHAGQGGRNEQFF.

The chain employs TRBV7-3 and TRBJ2-7, with 8 bases identical to TRBD1. V lost 5 bases to trimming and J lost 5 bases; unmatched junction nucleotides: 8. The CDR3 runs 14 residues. The germline gives CDR1 SGHTA, CDR2 FQGTGA. The CDR3 region has the DNA TGTGCCAGCAGCCCCCGGACAGGGTGGGACGAGCAGTACTTC. Residues: CASSPRTGWDEQYF.

The chain joins TRBV4-2 to TRBJ2-3; D not resolved. The germline V and J ends were trimmed by 4 bases and 0 bases, with 8 bases remaining between them. Per the germline V gene, CDR1 is LGHNA and CDR2 is YNFKEQ. This CDR3 contains 14 residues. DNA for the CDR3: TGTGCCAGCAGCCCAGTAATAAGCACAGATACGCAGTATTTT. As protein: CASSPVISTDTQYF.

The chain recombines TRBV7-6 with TRBJ2-3; D is perhaps TRBD1 (6 bases). Germline CDR1 SGHVS, CDR2 FNYEAQ. CDR3 length equals 17 residues. V was pared by 5 bases and J by 0 bases, with 18 bases between. CDR3 residues: CASSLGSQGDSTDTQYF. CDR3 DNA sequence: TGTGCCAGCAGCCTGGGGTCACAGGGCGATAGCACAGATACGCAGTATTTT. The variable domain in full, with the rest retrieved from reference TRBV7-6 and TRBJ2-3, is GAGVSQSPRYKVTKRGQDVALRCDPISGHVSLYWYRQALGQGPEFLTYFNYEAQQDKSGLPNDRFSAERPEGSISTLTIQRTEQRDSAMYRCASSLGSQGDSTDTQYFGPGTRLTVL.

The rearrangement links TRBV6-4 to TRBJ2-2; 8 nucleotides line up with TRBD1. The CDR3 is made up of 15 amino acids. The germline V gene has CDR1 MRHNA and CDR2 SNTAGT. With 4 bases clipped from V and 2 bases from J, the junction kept 3 bases outside the gene matches. Here the CDR3 reads CASSGTGGNTGELFF. In DNA, the CDR3 is TGTGCCAGCAGTGGAACAGGGGGAAACACCGGGGAGCTGTTTTTT.

V gene TRBV4-3 combines with J gene TRBJ2-7; TRBD2 matches 11 bases. Trimming removed 4 bases from V and 3 bases from J; junction bases left unmatched: 5. Germline V gene data show CDR1 as LGHNA and CDR2 as YSLEER. The length of the CDR3 is 15 residues. CDR3 DNA: TGCGCCAGCAGCCCGGGACTAGCGGAATACTACGAGCAGTACTTC. It translates to CASSPGLAEYYEQYF.

The gene calls are TRBV23-1 and TRBJ2-1; no clear D. TRBV23-1 counts as an open reading frame of uncertain function. The CDR3 extends over 15 amino acids. V lost 2 bases, J lost 9 bases, and 17 bases lay in between. The chain's CDR3 is CASSQIVLARSEQFF. DNA of the CDR3: TGCGCCAGCAGTCAAATAGTCTTGGCCAGGTCTGAGCAGTTCTTC.

The chain is built from TRBV2 and TRBJ2-1; TRBD2 agrees at 9 bases. This CDR3 has 19 amino acids. Unmatched junction bases numbered 21, after V lost 7 bases and J lost 5 bases. Germline V gene lookup returns CDR1 SNHLY and CDR2 FYNNEI. DNA of the CDR3: TGTGCCAGCATACGACCCCATTATACCGGGACTAGCCTTGACAATGAGCAGTTCTTC. Translating gives CASIRPHYTGTSLDNEQFF.

The chain uses TRBV28 and TRBJ1-2; no clear D. The CDR3 totals 14 residues. The V and J ends lost 0 bases and 4 bases respectively, with 9 bases between them. Germline-derived CDR1 and CDR2 are MDHEN and SYDVKM. In nucleotides, the CDR3 is TGTGCCAGCAGTTTATGGACGGGATTCTATGGCTACACCTTC. It specifies CASSLWTGFYGYTF.

V and J are TRBV27 and TRBJ2-7, with TRBD2 identical over 10 bases. Germline V gives CDR1 MNHEY, CDR2 SMNVEV (reference sequence). Germline trimming cut 6 bases from V and 4 bases from J; bases unmatched to any gene: 6. The CDR3 has 14 amino acids. DNA of the CDR3: TGTGCCAGCAGCCCGGGACTAGCGCCTTACGAGCAGTACTTC. This gives the protein CASSPGLAPYEQYF.

The V gene is TRBV4-3, the J gene TRBJ2-1, with 10 bases fitting TRBD2. The ends lost 1 base at V and 2 bases at J; junction bases unmatched: 14. The CDR3 totals 20 residues. The V gene's germline CDR1 is LGHNA and CDR2 YSLEER. The CDR3 DNA follows: TGCGCCAGCAGCCAAGGCGGCGGGACTAGCGCCCCGAGGACCTACAATGAGCAGTTCTTC. Translated: CASSQGGGTSAPRTYNEQFF.

V is TRBV7-9 and J is TRBJ2-5; 8 nucleotides line up with TRBD2. Per germline, CDR1 SEHNR and CDR2 FQNEAQ (reference sequence). V trimming: 5 bases; J trimming: 0 bases; junction bases outside the gene matches: 5. The CDR3 is 15 residues long. The CDR3 is CASSPGRGDQETQYF. As DNA, the CDR3 is TGTGCCAGCAGCCCGGGGCGGGGGGACCAAGAGACCCAGTACTTC.